Listed here are 17 T cell receptor beta chains from one sample, sequenced in a study of blood T cell repertoires in COVID-19. This table comes from immunoSEQ multiplex PCR, and its TCRdb copy is limited to in-frame clones, with some not included. Of some 160,000 clones in the sample, around 90% were seen once. The source material was peripheral blood. The source is a man aged 60 to 75 with acute or convalescent COVID-19.

The chain recombines TRBV6-2 or TRBV6-3 with TRBJ1-5; TRBD1 aligns across 9 bases. The CDR3 consists of 16 residues. J was trimmed by 2 bases and V by 5 bases; bases with no gene match: 7. Germline values: CDR1 MNHEY, CDR2 SVGEGT. The CDR3 sequence: CASSPGQGTGNQPQHF. For the CDR3, the DNA is TGTGCCAGCAGTCCAGGACAGGGGACGGGCAATCAGCCCCAGCATTTT.

The chain links TRBV5-1 to TRBJ1-2, with unresolved D. CDR3 size: 15 residues. Germline assignment: CDR1 SGHRS and CDR2 YFSETQ. The V and J ends lost 3 bases and 4 bases respectively, with 16 bases between them. The CDR3 is CASSSKAVWGYGYTF. CDR3 bases: TGCGCCAGCAGCTCAAAAGCGGTGTGGGGCTATGGCTACACCTTC.

The CDR3 bases are TGTGCCAGCAGGTTCGTGGGACAGGGTCCCTACGAGCAGTACTTC. Translation gives CASRFVGQGPYEQYF. J is TRBJ2-7 and V is TRBV7-2; 9 bases agree with TRBD1. This CDR3 is 15 amino acids long. V lost 6 bases, J lost 2 bases, and 8 bases stayed unmatched. Germline assignment: CDR1 SGHTA and CDR2 FQGNSA.

The chain combines TRBV12-3 or TRBV12-4 with TRBJ1-2; no clear D. V lost 6 bases and J 4 bases, leaving 9 bases between the germline ends. The CDR3 runs 12 residues. In DNA, the CDR3 is TGTGCCAGCAGGGAGGAGGGCTATGGCTACACCTTC. Amino acid sequence: CASREEGYGYTF.

This rearrangement joins TRBV10-3 to TRBJ2-1, with 10 positions matching TRBD2. The V gene end was trimmed by 7 bases and the J gene end by 9 bases; junction bases not matched to a gene: 9. In germline, CDR1 is ENHRY, CDR2 SYGVKD. The CDR3 totals 14 residues. The CDR3 here is CAIMGVAGGLEQFF. In nucleotides, the CDR3 is TGTGCCATCATGGGGGTAGCGGGGGGCCTTGAGCAGTTCTTC.

This chain connects TRBV10-3 to TRBJ1-5; unclear D gene. The CDR3 has 13 residues. Germline V CDR1 and CDR2: ENHRY, SYGVKD. The V and J ends lost 4 bases and 3 bases respectively, with 7 bases between them. The CDR3 sequence: CAISATDNQPQHF. CDR3 in DNA: TGTGCCATCAGTGCCACAGACAATCAGCCCCAGCATTTT.

The chain uses TRBV15 and TRBJ2-5; D may be TRBD1 (5 bases). V lost 0 bases to trimming and J lost 2 bases, with 16 bases between them. The CDR3 extends over 17 amino acids. Per the germline V gene, CDR1 is LNHNV and CDR2 is YYDKDF (reference sequence). CDR3 bases: TGTGCCACCAGCAGAGATAGGGCAGTGAAGGGGCAAGAGACCCAGTACTTC. It encodes CATSRDRAVKGQETQYF.

The rearrangement uses TRBV6-4 and TRBJ2-7; unclear D gene. CDR1 MRHNA and CDR2 SNTAGT come from the germline V gene. Between the trimmed V and J ends, which lost 3 bases and 0 bases, there was a span of 12 bases. The CDR3 is made up of 15 amino acids. CDR3 nucleotides: TGTGCCAGCAGTGAAGAGATGTTGCCCTCCTACGAGCAGTACTTC. This codes for CASSEEMLPSYEQYF.

The V call is TRBV19, the J call TRBJ1-5; possibly TRBD1 for D (6 bases). This CDR3 comprises 13 residues. The ends were cut back, 6 bases at V and 3 bases at J, with 9 bases in the middle. Germline V gives CDR1 LNHDA, CDR2 SQIVND (reference sequence). The CDR3 loop reads CASRGQINQPQHF. CDR3 DNA sequence: TGTGCCAGTAGAGGACAGATCAATCAGCCCCAGCATTTT. Full variable domain (missing parts from reference TRBV19 and TRBJ1-5): DGGITQSPKYLFRKEGQNVTLSCEQNLNHDAMYWYRQDPGQGLRLIYYSQIVNDFQKGDIAEGYSVSREKKESFPLTVTSAQKNPTAFYLCASRGQINQPQHFGDGTRLSIL.

V usage is TRBV7-8 and J usage is TRBJ2-7; D ambiguous. Trimming left V 1 base short and J 0 bases short, with 7 bases between. This CDR3 spans 14 amino acids. Germline CDR1 reads SGHVS; CDR2 reads FQNEAQ. The CDR3 nucleotides are TGTGCCAGCAGCTTAGTCTCCAGCTCCTACGAGCAGTACTTC. Its translation is CASSLVSSSYEQYF.

J is TRBJ2-7 and V is TRBV21-1; the D call in the table, TRBD1, was not verified against the DNA. TRBV21-1 represents a pseudogene. The CDR3 is 17 amino acids. The CDR3 coding sequence is TGTGCCAGCAGCAAAGCGTCTAGGGACAGGGGGCACTACGAGCAGTACTTC. This gives the protein CASSKASRDRGHYEQYF.

The chain couples TRBV6-5 to TRBJ1-2, with 7 bases that match TRBD1. CDR3 length equals 15 residues. Germline V gene data show CDR1 as MNHEY and CDR2 as SVGAGI. The J segment lost 1 base and the V segment lost 7 bases, leaving 9 bases of the junction unmatched. DNA for the CDR3: TGTGCCAGCAACTTCCGGAGGGACAGTAACTATGGCTACACCTTC. It is translated as CASNFRRDSNYGYTF.

The rearrangement uses TRBV5-1 and TRBJ2-7, with D perhaps matching TRBD2 (5 bases). This CDR3 is built from 15 residues. Trimming pared 2 bases from V and 2 bases from J, leaving 14 bases between. CDR1 and CDR2 from the germline V gene are SGHRS and YFSETQ. The CDR3 reads CASSFSGNYAYEQYF. CDR3 nucleotides: TGCGCCAGCAGCTTTTCGGGGAATTACGCCTACGAGCAGTACTTC.

The chain couples TRBV6-5 to TRBJ2-5; D is perhaps TRBD1 (6 bases). Trimming pared 6 bases from V and 7 bases from J, leaving 18 bases between. This CDR3 has 14 residues. Germline lookup yields CDR1 MNHEY and CDR2 SVGAGI. The CDR3 here is CASREDSRFGTQYF. CDR3 nucleotide sequence: TGTGCCAGCAGGGAGGACAGTCGATTTGGGACCCAGTACTTC.

The rearrangement uses TRBV7-2 and TRBJ2-7; unclear D gene. Germline V gene lookup returns CDR1 SGHTA and CDR2 FQGNSA. The CDR3 has 14 residues. V dropped 3 bases and J dropped 6 bases, with 15 bases sitting between them. The CDR3 protein is CASSFLISLSEQYF. The CDR3 DNA is TGTGCCAGCAGCTTTCTTATTTCCCTGTCCGAGCAGTACTTC.

This sequence joins TRBV4-3 and TRBJ1-6; TRBD1 matches 8 bases. Looked up from germline, CDR1 is LGHNA and CDR2 is YSLEER. The CDR3 spans 17 residues. J was trimmed by 2 bases and V by 4 bases; bases with no gene match: 7. CDR3 amino acids: CASSPNLDRAYNSPLHF. CDR3 sequence (DNA): TGCGCCAGCAGCCCAAATTTGGACAGGGCCTATAATTCACCCCTCCACTTT.

The V and J genes are TRBV6-6 and TRBJ1-2, with TRBD1 as a possible D gene (5 bases). V was shortened by 6 bases and J by 8 bases, with 19 bases between the two germline ends. Per the germline V gene, CDR1 is MNHNY and CDR2 is SVGAGI (reference sequence). There are 14 residues in the CDR3. CDR3 sequence: CASRGAGSVYGYTF. In DNA form, the CDR3 reads TGTGCCAGCAGAGGAGCAGGGTCAGTTTACGGCTACACCTTC.